Each of the 10 T cell receptor beta chains below was sequenced from the same sample in a study of a mutant IDH1 vaccine in newly diagnosed glioma. The repertoire was sequenced with immunoSEQ multiplex PCR; TCRdb's copy has only in-frame clones and lacks some. The sample shows approximately 43,000 clones, around 79% of them seen only once. Documented time point: week 23, last vaccination. In the vaccine, a single dose held 300 ug of the mutant IDH1 20-mer peptide, along with topical imiquimod. Antigens for these TCRs are unknown. Specimen: PBMCs, collected from a glioma patient whose treatment included an IDH1 peptide vaccine. All receptors derive from a woman between 35 and 50 years old with glioma. Some clones in this sample may be carry-over from other donors' samples.

The chain combines TRBV14 with TRBJ1-3; possible D gene TRBD1, 5 bases. Trimming left V 1 base short and J 2 bases short, with 9 bases between. Germline-derived CDR1 and CDR2 are SGHDN and FVKESK. CDR3 length: 15 amino acids. CDR3 region: CASSQVAGTGNTIYF. In DNA form, the CDR3 reads TGTGCCAGCAGCCAAGTCGCAGGGACTGGAAACACCATATATTTT.

The rearrangement links TRBV7-8 to TRBJ1-4; D is uncertain. The CDR3 is made up of 15 amino acids. V dropped 1 base and J dropped 6 bases, with 12 bases sitting between them. Germline V gene sequence: CDR1 SGHVS, CDR2 FQNEAQ. The CDR3 nucleotides are TGTGCCAGCAGCTTAGAGACAACCTGGGATGAAAAACTGTTTTTT. This sequence encodes CASSLETTWDEKLFF.

J is TRBJ2-5 and V is TRBV19; the D gene is possibly TRBD2 (6 bases). The CDR3 runs 13 residues. The germline CDR1 and CDR2 sequences are LNHDA and SQIVND (reference sequence). With 5 bases removed from V and 1 base from J, the gap between germline ends came to 8 bases. DNA of the CDR3: TGTGCCAGTAGTTGGGGGGTCCAAGAGACCCAGTACTTC. Its translation: CASSWGVQETQYF.

This clone was counted once. The chain employs TRBV5-1 and TRBJ2-1; tentatively, D is TRBD2 (6 bases). This CDR3 spans 13 amino acids. Trimming stripped 4 bases from V and 7 bases from J, with 12 bases between. The V gene's germline CDR1 is SGHRS and CDR2 YFSETQ. In nucleotides, the CDR3 is TGCGCCAGCAGCCGAGGGGAGGCTAATGAGCAGTTCTTC. It specifies CASSRGEANEQFF.

In DNA, the CDR3 is TGTGCCAGCAGCTTAGCGCGGACAGCGGGGGGTTCACCCCTCCACTTT. Amino acid sequence: CASSLARTAGGSPLHF. The V and J genes are TRBV7-2 and TRBJ1-6, with D possibly being TRBD1 (6 bases). V was pared by 0 bases and J by 9 bases, with 15 bases between. The length of the CDR3 is 16 residues. Germline V gene lookup returns CDR1 SGHTA and CDR2 FQGNSA.

The rearrangement uses TRBV18 and TRBJ1-4; D is possibly TRBD1 (5 bases). The CDR3 runs to 14 residues. Germline-derived CDR1 and CDR2 are KGHSH and LQKENI. V lost 3 bases to trimming and J lost 3 bases, with 8 bases between them. Here the CDR3 DNA reads TGTGCCAGCTCACCCGCGACAGCTAATGAAAAACTGTTTTTT. It translates to CASSPATANEKLFF.

The chain has TRBV5-4 and TRBJ2-2; D unresolved. V dropped 4 bases and J dropped 4 bases, with 14 bases sitting between them. The CDR3 totals 15 residues. CDR1 and CDR2 from the germline V gene are SGHNT and YYREEE (reference sequence). The CDR3 nucleotides read TGTGCCAGCAGCCTGGGGTGGCCCCCCACCGGGGAGCTGTTTTTT. Residues: CASSLGWPPTGELFF.

The chain couples TRBV4-2 to TRBJ1-4; no clear D gene. Germline CDR1 and CDR2: LGHNA and YNFKEQ. The germline V and J ends were trimmed by 3 bases and 8 bases, with 19 bases remaining between them. This CDR3 spans 16 amino acids. The CDR3 loop reads CASSHLPGSEEEKLFF. Written as DNA, the CDR3 is TGTGCCAGCAGCCACCTCCCGGGGAGCGAGGAAGAAAAACTGTTTTTT.

The rearrangement uses TRBV4-3 and TRBJ2-2; D ambiguous. V lost 1 base and J 5 bases, leaving 8 bases between the germline ends. The V gene's germline CDR1 is LGHNA and CDR2 YSLEER. The CDR3 contains 14 residues. This CDR3 reads CASSQVADTGELFF. CDR3 nucleotides: TGCGCCAGCAGCCAAGTCGCGGATACCGGGGAGCTGTTTTTT.

In this sample, this clone turned up a few times. The DNA for the CDR3 is TGTGCCAGTAGTATAGAAGGGGGCGGAAATCAGCCCCAGCATTTT. Residues: CASSIEGGGNQPQHF. The rearrangement links TRBV19 to TRBJ1-5, with 7 bases lining up with TRBD1. Trimming took 0 bases from V and 4 from J; bases not matched to a gene: 3. The CDR3 length is 15 residues. Germline CDR1 reads LNHDA; CDR2 reads SQIVND (reference sequence).